The entry below describes one T cell receptor beta chain. Its matching antigen is unknown. CDR3 length: 15 residues. Germline CDR1 and CDR2: SGHRS and YFSETQ. The germline V and J ends were trimmed by 0 bases and 5 bases, with 13 bases remaining between them. The sample belongs to a study of shared clonotypes between healthy human individuals. Study results and limitations: The study found roughly 5% of naive CD4 clonotypes shared across four donors.

The study ran the assay at deep level. Assay used: immunoSEQ multiplex PCR; TCRdb lists only in-frame clones, some missing. The table has more than 2 million clones, almost 96% seen once; the top ten hold 0.1% to 0.15%. The V and J genes are TRBV5-1 and TRBJ2-3; TRBD2 might be the D (5 bases). The receptor comes from a man aged 18 to 29 in good health. Sample: naive CD4+ T cells sorted from blood. This sample's subset: CD45RA+ positively selected. CDR3 coding DNA: TGCGCCAGCAGCTTGGGACTAACCCGCTTAGATACGCAGTATTTT. Translating it yields CASSLGLTRLDTQYF.